The clone carrying this T cell receptor beta chain was found a few times. Its antigen is still unknown. This sample was taken from a study of cytomegalovirus exposure and HLA in healthy donors. Study outcomes and limitations: In a later analysis, V- and J-gene trimming of beta chains associated with a DCLRE1C missense variant, replicated independently.

It was with 60 Vbeta and 13 Jbeta primers that the PCR ran. Source study methods: A later analysis tallied 87 million or so unique TCR beta chains, 9.5 million to 14 million of them shared. TCRdb's copy holds only in-frame clones and misses some; the assay was immunoSEQ multiplex PCR. V, J and clone size derive from that table, while D and trimming were established from the DNA sequence. The sample shows approximately 110,000 clones, roughly 66% of them seen only once. This CDR3 comprises 15 residues. The V segment lost 5 bases and the J segment 9 bases; nucleotides outside the gene matches: 13. Germline values: CDR1 MNHNY, CDR2 SVGAGI (reference sequence).

The clonotype comes from a man between 60 and 70 years old in good health and CMV-seropositive. Material for sequencing was PBMCs. This chain connects TRBV6-6 to TRBJ1-2, with 9 nucleotides matching TRBD1. The CDR3 sequence is CASSNTPRTGDRYTF. The CDR3 DNA follows: TGTGCCAGCAGTAACACGCCGCGGACAGGGGATCGCTACACCTTC.